The 22 T cell receptor beta chains below come from one sample, sequenced in a study of CD8 T cells in ankylosing spondylitis. Broader study findings: A TCR beta motif of fewer than ten highly homologous variants seemed to mark ankylosing spondylitis blood.

From the 5' RACE reads, TCRdb called clonotypes with MiXCR, one entry per CDR3 protein. The table has roughly 220,000 distinct CDR3 sequences, around 19% seen once. These TCRs are of unknown antigen specificity. Sequenced sample: blood, either unsorted or a sorted T cell fraction (not recorded which). Every receptor here comes from a male donor with ankylosing spondylitis.

The chain joins TRBV4-1 to TRBJ1-3, with D unresolved. This CDR3 region has 17 residues. Trimming pared 0 bases from V and 0 bases from J, leaving 12 bases between. Germline V gene lookup returns CDR1 MGHRA and CDR2 YSYEKL. CDR3 DNA sequence: TGCGCCAGCAGCCAAGATGTCCCAAACTTCTCTGGAAACACCATATATTTT. Translating it yields CASSQDVPNFSGNTIYF.

This clonotype was seen more than once but under ten times. DNA of the CDR3: TGCAGTGCTCAAAAGACTAGCGGGAGCTTTGTGGGATTAAACGAGCAGTACTTC. Protein sequence: CSAQKTSGSFVGLNEQYF. This chain links TRBV20-1 with TRBJ2-7, with 12 bases aligning to TRBD2. Germline-derived CDR1 and CDR2 are DFQATT and SNEGSKA (reference sequence). With 5 bases clipped from V and 5 bases from J, the junction kept 19 bases outside the gene matches. The CDR3 contains 18 residues.

There are a few counts of this clonotype. The CDR3 loop reads CASSQDKGSIEQYF. The DNA of the CDR3 is TGCGCCAGCAGCCAAGATAAAGGATCGATCGAGCAGTACTTC. The chain employs TRBV4-3 and TRBJ2-7; D not resolved. The ends were cut back, 0 bases at V and 6 bases at J, with 12 bases in the middle. CDR3 length equals 14 residues. Germline V gene lookup returns CDR1 LGHNA and CDR2 YSLEER.

Only a few counts were recorded for this clonotype. This rearrangement joins TRBV5-6 to TRBJ2-1; D possibly matches TRBD1 or TRBD2 (6 bases each). The V gene's germline CDR1 is SGHDT and CDR2 YYEEEE. The CDR3 is made up of 13 amino acids. V was pared by 2 bases and J by 5 bases, with 8 bases between. DNA for the CDR3: TGTGCCAGCAGCTTCGGGGGCCACAATGAGCAGTTCTTC. This translates into CASSFGGHNEQFF.

This clonotype appeared a few times. The J gene is TRBJ2-7, the V gene TRBV29-1, with 8 bases fitting TRBD2. The germline V gene has CDR1 SQVTM and CDR2 ANQGSEA. The CDR3 is 16 amino acids. J gave up 1 base and V 3 bases, and 11 bases lay outside the gene matches. Here the CDR3 DNA reads TGCAGCGTTGAGGGCGGCGTGACTAGCGATTCCTACGAGCAGTACTTC. Residues: CSVEGGVTSDSYEQYF.

In DNA form, the CDR3 reads TGCGCCAGCAGCCAAAATGACAGGGGGCTCTCGTTAGAGACCCAGTACTTC. It is translated as CASSQNDRGLSLETQYF. The chain has TRBV4-1 and TRBJ2-5, with 10 bases identical to TRBD1. This CDR3 spans 17 amino acids. Trimming removed 2 bases from V and 4 bases from J; junction bases left unmatched: 10. Germline assignment: CDR1 MGHRA and CDR2 YSYEKL.

This chain links TRBV4-1 with TRBJ1-4, with a weak D call TRBD1 (5 bases). The V gene lost 4 bases and the J gene lost 8 bases, with 17 bases spanning the gap. CDR1 is MGHRA, CDR2 YSYEKL, per germline. This CDR3 contains 15 residues. CDR3 protein: CASSPIAGVREKLFF. The DNA for the CDR3 is TGCGCCAGCAGCCCCATCGCGGGGGTTCGGGAAAAACTGTTTTTT.

The chain is built from TRBV29-1 and TRBJ2-1; 8 bases map to TRBD2. V shed 3 bases and J 0 bases; nucleotides not matched to a gene: 7. The CDR3 runs 16 residues. Germline CDR1 and CDR2: SQVTM and ANQGSEA. CDR3 region: CSVEAQRGLSYNEQFF. The CDR3 DNA reads TGCAGCGTTGAGGCCCAGCGGGGGCTCTCCTACAATGAGCAGTTCTTC.

This clonotype was counted ten times or more. The chain couples TRBV12-3 or TRBV12-4 to TRBJ2-1; 7 bases are a match to TRBD1. The length of the CDR3 is 14 residues. V lost 5 bases and J lost 0; bases outside the gene matches: 1. The CDR3 reads CASSHRGSYNEQFF. CDR3 bases: TGTGCCAGCAGTCACAGGGGCTCCTACAATGAGCAGTTCTTC.

The CDR3 protein is CASSPTALNYGYTF. CDR3 coding DNA: TGTGCCAGCAGTCCTACGGCCCTAAACTATGGCTACACCTTC. The genes are TRBV12-3 or TRBV12-4 and TRBJ1-2; unclear D gene. This CDR3 is built from 14 residues. With 5 bases removed from V and 2 bases from J, the gap between germline ends came to 12 bases.

The gene calls are TRBV19 and TRBJ1-1, with D perhaps matching TRBD1 (5 bases). Trimming left V 7 bases short and J 4 bases short, with 16 bases between. From germline, CDR1 is LNHDA and CDR2 SQIVND (reference sequence). The CDR3 contains 14 residues. This CDR3 reads CASTRRGGGTEAFF. CDR3 coding DNA: TGTGCCAGTACTCGTCGGGGGGGTGGCACTGAAGCTTTCTTT.

The CDR3 DNA follows: TGCAGTGCTAGACCTCAGGGACTAGTCAACAATGAGCAGTTCTTC. Protein sequence: CSARPQGLVNNEQFF. The V call is TRBV20-1, the J call TRBJ2-1; 8 bases line up with TRBD2. Germline loops: CDR1 DFQATT, CDR2 SNEGSKA (reference sequence). The CDR3 has 15 amino acids. Unmatched junction bases numbered 8, after V lost 2 bases and J lost 5 bases.

The chain's CDR3 is CASSQDGGTGNEQFF. The DNA of the CDR3 is TGCGCCAGCAGCCAAGATGGGGGGACAGGGAATGAGCAGTTCTTC. The chain recombines TRBV4-1 with TRBJ2-1; the match to TRBD1 covers 9 bases. Germline V gene data show CDR1 as MGHRA and CDR2 as YSYEKL. The CDR3 loop spans 15 amino acids. V shed 0 bases, J shed 7 bases, and the junction held 4 bases outside the gene matches.

V usage is TRBV30 and J usage is TRBJ2-2; weak D call: TRBD2 (5 bases). The V gene lost 1 base and the J gene lost 7 bases, with 13 bases spanning the gap. This CDR3 region has 14 residues. Germline-derived CDR1 and CDR2 are GTSNPN and SVGIG (reference sequence). The CDR3 DNA follows: TGTGCCTGGAGTGCCGGGATTTCGAGCGGGGAGCTGTTTTTT. Its protein product is CAWSAGISSGELFF.

This rearrangement joins TRBV28 to TRBJ2-3; 7 bases fit TRBD2. V trimming: 2 bases; J trimming: 0 bases; junction bases outside the gene matches: 2. CDR3 length: 15 amino acids. CDR1 is MDHEN, CDR2 SYDVKM, per germline. CDR3 residues: CASSLRDYSTDTQYF. The CDR3 coding sequence is TGTGCCAGCAGTTTACGGGACTATAGCACAGATACGCAGTATTTT.

The V gene is TRBV20-1, the J gene TRBJ2-1, with D unresolved. V shed 0 bases and J shed 4 bases, with 19 bases lying between them. The germline V gene encodes CDR1 DFQATT and CDR2 SNEGSKA (reference sequence). This CDR3 has 17 residues. CDR3 DNA: TGCAGTGCTAGAGAGATAGGCCTAGTCGGCTTATACAATGAGCAGTTCTTC. As protein: CSAREIGLVGLYNEQFF.

The chain uses TRBV4-2 and TRBJ2-1; 13 bases match TRBD2. CDR1 is LGHNA and CDR2 is YNFKEQ in the germline V gene. The CDR3 runs to 17 residues. After removal of 0 bases from V and 13 bases from J, the junction contained 12 bases not matched to a gene. Here the CDR3 DNA reads TGTGCCAGCAGCCAAGAACCCGGACTAGCGGGAGTAAGATTTCAGTTCTTC. Translation: CASSQEPGLAGVRFQFF.

This clonotype showed up just a few times. CDR3 region: CASSFVGAIDEQYF. The CDR3 DNA follows: TGTGCCAGCAGTTTCGTAGGAGCGATCGACGAGCAGTACTTC. This chain links TRBV12-3 or TRBV12-4 with TRBJ2-7; D call uncertain. The CDR3 is 14 residues long. Trimming stripped 3 bases from V and 5 bases from J, with 14 bases between.

This clonotype was counted a single time. The V gene is TRBV7-9, the J gene TRBJ1-2; TRBD1 matches 8 bases. The V gene's germline CDR1 is SEHNR and CDR2 FQNEAQ (reference sequence). This CDR3 contains 13 residues. J was trimmed by 6 bases and V by 3 bases; bases with no gene match: 3. This CDR3 reads CASSFQGADGYTF. The CDR3 DNA follows: TGTGCCAGCAGCTTTCAGGGGGCGGATGGCTACACCTTC. Looking up the rest from reference TRBV7-9 and TRBJ1-2 gives the full variable domain: DTGVSQNPRHKITKRGQNVTFRCDPISEHNRLYWYRQTLGQGPEFLTYFQNEAQLEKSRLLSDRFSAERPKGSFSTLEIQRTEQGDSAMYLCASSFQGADGYTFGSGTRLTVV.

This clonotype turned up a few times. The chain links TRBV27 to TRBJ1-5; D is unresolved. Trimming took 6 bases from V and 6 from J, leaving 18 bases between them. Germline-derived CDR1 and CDR2 are MNHEY and SMNVEV (reference sequence). The length of the CDR3 is 15 residues. The CDR3 coding sequence is TGTGCCAGCAGCCCCCAGAGCTCGGGGAGTCAGCCCCAGCATTTT. This sequence encodes CASSPQSSGSQPQHF.

This clonotype was counted a few times. The V call is TRBV6-1, the J call TRBJ2-7; TRBD1 aligns across 10 bases. Germline CDR1 reads MNHNS; CDR2 reads SASEGT. V lost 11 bases, J lost 5 bases, and 9 bases stayed unmatched. The CDR3 sequence is 13 residues long. The CDR3 DNA reads as TGTGCCGCCAACCACGGGACAGGGGACGAGCAGTACTTC. It translates to CAANHGTGDEQYF.

The rearrangement uses TRBV6-4 and TRBJ2-3; a possible D gene is TRBD2 (5 bases). In germline, CDR1 is MRHNA, CDR2 SNTAGT. The CDR3 extends over 15 amino acids. V shed 3 bases and J shed 4 bases, with 14 bases lying between them. The CDR3 is CASSERSSGPDTQYF. CDR3 DNA sequence: TGTGCCAGCAGTGAGAGGTCGAGCGGCCCAGATACGCAGTATTTT.